The 25 T cell receptor beta chains below were found in one sample sequenced in a study of cytomegalovirus exposure and HLA in healthy donors. Primers included in the PCR were 60 Vbeta and 13 Jbeta primers. The table came from immunoSEQ multiplex PCR; TCRdb's copy has only in-frame clones and leaves some out. The sample has around 260,000 clones, 80% seen once. Input material: PBMCs. Source of these receptors: a girl aged 2 to 9 in good health and CMV-seronegative.

CDR3 nucleotides: TGTGCCAGCCTGCAGGCCACTGAAGCTTTCTTT. Translation: CASLQATEAFF. The genes are TRBV2 and TRBJ1-1; D gene ambiguous. V was clipped by 8 bases and J by 4 bases, with 8 bases between them. CDR1 and CDR2 (germline): SNHLY, FYNNEI. This CDR3 spans 11 amino acids.

The rearrangement joins TRBV5-4 to TRBJ2-7; a possible D gene is TRBD1 (6 bases). The CDR3 runs 15 residues. V gave up 4 bases and J gave up 3 bases, with 17 bases separating them. Germline assignment: CDR1 SGHNT and CDR2 YYREEE (reference sequence). The CDR3 DNA is TGTGCCAGCAGCCTATTACCGGACAGCAGCTACGAGCAGTACTTC. Translation gives CASSLLPDSSYEQYF.

This clone was picked up one time. V gene TRBV28 combines with J gene TRBJ1-1; the match to TRBD1 covers 7 bases. V lost 1 base to trimming and J lost 4 bases; unmatched junction nucleotides: 6. Germline V gives CDR1 MDHEN, CDR2 SYDVKM. There are 15 residues in the CDR3. DNA of the CDR3: TGTGCCAGCAGTTTATCGGCAGGGGGGAGCACTGAAGCTTTCTTT. This gives the protein CASSLSAGGSTEAFF. The full variable domain, in which reference TRBV28 and TRBJ1-1 provide the parts outside the CDR3, is DVKVTQSSRYLVKRTGEKVFLECVQDMDHENMFWYRQDPGLGLRLIYFSYDVKMKEKGDIPEGYSVSREKKERFSLILESASTNQTSMYLCASSLSAGGSTEAFFGQGTRLTVV.

This chain joins TRBV9 and TRBJ2-4, with 8 bases matching TRBD2. Germline assignment: CDR1 SGDLS and CDR2 YYNGEE. This CDR3 contains 15 residues. Trimming cost V 2 bases and J 2 bases; bases outside gene matches: 3. The CDR3 nucleotides read TGTGCCAGCAGCGTTGGCGGGGGGACCAAAAACATTCAGTACTTC. Residues: CASSVGGGTKNIQYF.

The rearrangement joins TRBV5-1 to TRBJ1-1; D is undetermined. The CDR3 is 13 residues long. Trimming stripped 1 base from V and 4 bases from J, with 8 bases between. Germline V gene data show CDR1 as SGHRS and CDR2 as YFSETQ. Here the CDR3 reads CASSLRGVTEAFF. CDR3 in DNA: TGCGCCAGCAGCTTGCGGGGAGTCACTGAAGCTTTCTTT.

This clone was counted a few times. The chain joins TRBV5-8 to TRBJ2-3; no firm D call. The CDR3 covers 13 residues. Trimming pared 0 bases from V and 0 bases from J, leaving 2 bases between. CDR1 SGHTS and CDR2 YDEGEE come from the germline V gene. The CDR3 DNA reads as TGTGCCAGCAGCTTGGCAAGCACAGATACGCAGTATTTT. Translating it yields CASSLASTDTQYF. Drawing the rest from reference TRBV5-8 and TRBJ2-3, the complete variable domain is EAGVTQSPTHLIKTRGQQATLRCSPISGHTSVYWYQQALGLGLQFLLWYDEGEERNRGNFPPRFSGRQFPNYSSELNVNALELEDSALYLCASSLASTDTQYFGPGTRLTVL.

In this sample, this clone turned up once. The chain employs TRBV7-3 and TRBJ2-1, with 9 bases fitting TRBD1. With 2 bases clipped from V and 7 bases from J, the junction kept 3 bases outside the gene matches. Germline V CDR1 and CDR2: SGHTA, FQGTGA. This CDR3 has 14 residues. CDR3 loop: CASSLRDRVNEQFF. The CDR3 DNA sequence: TGTGCCAGCAGCTTACGGGACAGGGTGAATGAGCAGTTCTTC.

Details on this clone: Additional DNA sequences in this sample encode the identical CDR3. This chain links TRBV18 with TRBJ1-5; D unclear. The V and J ends lost 3 bases and 2 bases respectively, with 8 bases between them. The CDR3 is made up of 14 amino acids. Germline values: CDR1 KGHSH, CDR2 LQKENI. DNA of the CDR3: TGTGCCAGCTCACCGGGAGGTGGCAATCAGCCCCAGCATTTT. Protein product: CASSPGGGNQPQHF.

This clone was seen once. The J gene is TRBJ1-3, the V gene TRBV7-9; 10 bases map to TRBD1. The CDR3 has 17 amino acids. The J segment lost 4 bases and the V segment lost 5 bases, leaving 11 bases of the junction unmatched. Germline V gives CDR1 SEHNR, CDR2 FQNEAQ (reference sequence). The CDR3 DNA reads as TGTGCCAGCAGCCCGTACCCGGGACAGGGGACCGGAAACACCATATATTTT. The encoded protein is CASSPYPGQGTGNTIYF.

This clone was seen a few times. CDR3 loop: CAGGGQETQYF. The CDR3 nucleotides are TGTGCCGGCGGGGGACAAGAGACCCAGTACTTC. The rearrangement joins TRBV2 to TRBJ2-5; TRBD2 matches at 7 bases. There are 11 residues in the CDR3. Germline CDR1 reads SNHLY; CDR2 reads FYNNEI. V lost 11 bases, J lost 2 bases, and 2 bases stayed unmatched.

The rearrangement uses TRBV5-6 and TRBJ2-3, with TRBD2 matching over 11 bases. Germline loops: CDR1 SGHDT, CDR2 YYEEEE. The CDR3 loop spans 15 amino acids. V lost 2 bases and J lost 4; bases outside the gene matches: 3. CDR3 protein: CASSLVAGGPDTQYF. CDR3 nucleotides: TGTGCCAGCAGCTTAGTAGCGGGAGGGCCAGATACGCAGTATTTT.

V gene TRBV6-6 combines with J gene TRBJ1-1, with D possibly being TRBD1 (6 bases). Germline V gene lookup returns CDR1 MNHNY and CDR2 SVGAGI (reference sequence). The CDR3 extends over 13 amino acids. Between the trimmed V and J ends, which lost 6 bases and 3 bases, there was a span of 11 bases. CDR3 residues: CASSNGQYTEAFF. In DNA, the CDR3 is TGTGCCAGCAGCAACGGACAGTACACTGAAGCTTTCTTT.

The rearrangement uses TRBV7-3 and TRBJ2-1, with TRBD2 matching over 11 bases. With V trimmed by 1 base and J by 7 bases, 6 bases remained unmatched. From germline, CDR1 is SGHTA and CDR2 FQGTGA. CDR3 size: 16 residues. CDR3 loop: CASSLISSGRMNEQFF. CDR3 sequence (DNA): TGTGCCAGCAGCTTAATCTCTAGCGGGAGGATGAATGAGCAGTTCTTC.

This chain uses TRBV6-6 with TRBJ2-5; 9 nucleotides align to TRBD1. The germline CDR1 and CDR2 sequences are MNHNY and SVGAGI (reference sequence). Trimming took 6 bases from V and 5 from J; bases not matched to a gene: 7. This CDR3 comprises 14 residues. The CDR3 DNA follows: TGTGCCAGCAGGGACAGGGGATCGATGGAGACCCAGTACTTC. It codes for CASRDRGSMETQYF.

V gene TRBV5-4 combines with J gene TRBJ1-5, with 7 nucleotides matching TRBD1. V dropped 3 bases and J dropped 6; count of bases not matched to a gene: 0. This CDR3 is built from 12 residues. The germline gives CDR1 SGHNT, CDR2 YYREEE (reference sequence). CDR3 DNA: TGTGCCAGCAGCTCAGGGGGTCAGCCCCAGCATTTT. This translates into CASSSGGQPQHF.

This clone was recorded once. V is TRBV10-3 and J is TRBJ2-6; D not certain. This CDR3 is built from 13 residues. The V and J ends lost 8 bases and 0 bases respectively, with 5 bases between them. The germline gives CDR1 ENHRY, CDR2 SYGVKD. The CDR3 bases are TGTGCCATCCAGAACTCTGGGGCCAACGTCCTGACTTTC. It codes for CAIQNSGANVLTF.

The chain carries TRBV5-5 and TRBJ2-7, with 8 bases fitting TRBD1. Germline CDR1 SGHKS, CDR2 YYEKEE (reference sequence). The CDR3 totals 14 residues. V lost 0 bases and J lost 3; bases outside the gene matches: 2. In DNA form, the CDR3 reads TGTGCCAGCAGCTTGGGGACAGGGTTCTACGAGCAGTACTTC. It is translated as CASSLGTGFYEQYF.

The V call is TRBV5-1, the J call TRBJ1-4; maybe TRBD1 (5 bases). CDR3 length equals 13 residues. The germline V gene has CDR1 SGHRS and CDR2 YFSETQ. V was clipped by 3 bases and J by 8 bases, with 11 bases between them. DNA of the CDR3: TGCGCCAGCAGCTCCCTCCAGGGCGAAAAACTGTTTTTT. This sequence encodes CASSSLQGEKLFF.

This chain links TRBV27 with TRBJ2-7, with 7 bases that match TRBD1. Germline-derived CDR1 and CDR2 are MNHEY and SMNVEV (reference sequence). The trim removed 3 bases at V and 6 bases at J, leaving 8 bases unmatched. This CDR3 has 14 residues. CDR3 sequence reads: CASSLRDSSLEQYF. CDR3 DNA: TGTGCCAGCAGTTTGAGGGACAGCTCCCTCGAGCAGTACTTC.

The V gene is TRBV14, the J gene TRBJ1-2, with 7 bases aligning to TRBD1. J lost 8 bases, V lost 4 bases, and 13 bases had no gene match. Germline CDR1 is SGHDN and CDR2 is FVKESK. This CDR3 is 15 amino acids long. CDR3 nucleotide sequence: TGTGCCAGCAGCCCGGTCGACAGGGCGATTCGAGGCTACACCTTC. Residues: CASSPVDRAIRGYTF. Using reference TRBV14 and TRBJ1-2 for the parts outside the CDR3, the full variable domain is EAGVTQFPSHSVIEKGQTVTLRCDPISGHDNLYWYRRVMGKEIKFLLHFVKESKQDESGMPNNRFLAERTGGTYSTLKVQPAELEDSGVYFCASSPVDRAIRGYTFGSGTRLTVV.

This clone was seen a single time. This chain links TRBV19 with TRBJ1-5, with D hard to call. V shed 6 bases and J shed 1 base, with 10 bases lying between them. The germline CDR1 and CDR2 sequences are LNHDA and SQIVND (reference sequence). The CDR3 loop spans 14 amino acids. The CDR3 DNA reads as TGTGCCAGTAGCGGTCACGGGAGCAATCAGCCCCAGCATTTT. This gives the protein CASSGHGSNQPQHF.

The CDR3 DNA is TGTGCCAGCCAACTAGCGGGAGTTCGATCGCGTGGGGAGCTGTTTTTT. Its protein product is CASQLAGVRSRGELFF. The V call is TRBV19, the J call TRBJ2-2, with 11 bases that match TRBD2. Germline V gives CDR1 LNHDA, CDR2 SQIVND (reference sequence). This CDR3 contains 16 residues. V shed 9 bases and J 8 bases; nucleotides not matched to a gene: 14.

This chain connects TRBV5-4 to TRBJ1-1; possible D gene TRBD1, 5 bases. Germline assignment: CDR1 SGHNT and CDR2 YYREEE (reference sequence). Trimming left V 3 bases short and J 3 bases short, with 27 bases between. This CDR3 spans 19 amino acids. CDR3 sequence reads: CASSSPRRGVGGWDTEAFF. The CDR3 DNA is TGTGCCAGCAGCTCCCCTAGGCGGGGCGTGGGGGGATGGGACACTGAAGCTTTCTTT.

The chain links TRBV6-6 to TRBJ1-6, with D unclear. Germline V gene sequence: CDR1 MNHNY, CDR2 SVGAGI (reference sequence). V was trimmed by 2 bases and J by 14 bases, leaving 16 bases between them. The CDR3 sequence is 14 residues long. CDR3 in amino acids: CASSYVTEAGTLHF. CDR3 bases: TGTGCCAGCAGTTACGTCACGGAGGCCGGTACCCTCCACTTT.

This chain uses TRBV28 with TRBJ1-6, with a possible D match to TRBD1 (6 bases). The CDR3 consists of 16 residues. Germline CDR1 reads MDHEN; CDR2 reads SYDVKM. V lost 5 bases and J 8 bases, leaving 19 bases between the germline ends. CDR3 in DNA: TGTGCCAGCAGTACAGGGTCAGGTGTCCGTGATTCACCCCTCCACTTT. It yields the protein CASSTGSGVRDSPLHF.